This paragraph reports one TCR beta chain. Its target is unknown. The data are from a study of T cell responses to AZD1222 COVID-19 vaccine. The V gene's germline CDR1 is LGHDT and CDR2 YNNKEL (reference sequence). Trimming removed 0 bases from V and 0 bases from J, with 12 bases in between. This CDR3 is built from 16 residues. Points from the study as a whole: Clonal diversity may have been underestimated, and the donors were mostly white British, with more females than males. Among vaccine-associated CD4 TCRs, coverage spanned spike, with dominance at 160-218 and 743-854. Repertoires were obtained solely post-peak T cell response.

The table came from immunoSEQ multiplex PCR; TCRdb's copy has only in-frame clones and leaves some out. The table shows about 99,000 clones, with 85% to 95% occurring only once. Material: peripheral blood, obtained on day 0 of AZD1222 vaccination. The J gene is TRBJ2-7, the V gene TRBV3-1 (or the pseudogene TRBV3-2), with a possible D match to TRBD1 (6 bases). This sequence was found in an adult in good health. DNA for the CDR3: TGTGCCAGCAGCCAAGACGGGACATCGTACTCCTACGAGCAGTACTTC. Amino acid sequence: CASSQDGTSYSYEQYF.